This TCR beta chain was captured by sequencing in a study of PD-1 blockade in mismatch repair-deficient tumors. CDR3 length: 14 amino acids. V was shortened by 2 bases and J by 5 bases, with 13 bases between the two germline ends. The V gene's germline CDR1 is SGHVS and CDR2 FQNEAQ. Assay used: immunoSEQ multiplex PCR; TCRdb lists only in-frame clones, some missing. The sample gives more than 95,000 clones, about 88% of which show up once; less than 15% is in the top ten. This clonotype originated in an adult with mismatch repair-deficient cancer. The sequencing used peripheral blood, collected 44 weeks after starting pembrolizumab. The chain combines TRBV7-8 with TRBJ2-7, with no clear D. CDR3 nucleotide sequence: TGTGCCAGCAGCTTACCGTTTATGCCGCACGAGCAGTACTTC. Its translation is CASSLPFMPHEQYF.